This TCR beta chain emerged from a study of blood T cell repertoires in COVID-19. As concerns this clone: The germline gene is not matched at one end of the junction; a read error may be the cause.

The length of the CDR3 is 12 residues. The V gene's germline CDR1 is GTSNPN and CDR2 SVGIG (reference sequence). Clones were sequenced by immunoSEQ multiplex PCR, and TCRdb holds only the in-frame ones, with some missing. The top ten hold about 5% of the sample, which has 250,000 to 300,000 clones, 82% seen once. The TCR comes from a man in his forties who had been exposed to COVID-19. The chain carries TRBV30 and TRBJ2-3, with TRBD1 matching 7 bases. Material: PBMCs or T cells enriched from blood (not recorded which). CDR3 DNA sequence: TGTGCCTGGAGTGTTGGGACAGACACGCAGTATTTT. Protein: CAWSVGTDTQYF.